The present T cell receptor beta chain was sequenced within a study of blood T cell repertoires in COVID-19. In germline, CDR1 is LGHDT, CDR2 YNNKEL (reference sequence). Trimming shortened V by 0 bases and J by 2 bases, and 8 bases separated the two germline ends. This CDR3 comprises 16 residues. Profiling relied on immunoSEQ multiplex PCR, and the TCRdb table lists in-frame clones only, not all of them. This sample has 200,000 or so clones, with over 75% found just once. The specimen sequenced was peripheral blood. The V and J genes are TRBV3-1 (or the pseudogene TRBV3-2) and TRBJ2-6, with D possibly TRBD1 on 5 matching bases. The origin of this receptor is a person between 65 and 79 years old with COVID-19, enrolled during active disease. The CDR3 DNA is TGTGCCAGCAGCCAAGACCCCAGGGCTGGGGCCAACGTCCTGACTTTC. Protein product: CASSQDPRAGANVLTF.